The present T cell receptor beta chain was sequenced within a study of T cell repertoires in ileal Crohn's disease. Overall study context: About half of patients got postoperative therapy: approximately twelve thiopurines, fewer than 20 anti-TNF. Whole-study results and caveats: Sorted CD8 T cells held more high-frequency clones than CD4.

Comments on this clone: Its antigen remains unknown.

Germline assignment: CDR1 KGHSH and CDR2 LQKENI. V gave up 3 bases and J gave up 4 bases; unmatched junction bases: 6. This CDR3 is 14 amino acids long. The table came from immunoSEQ multiplex PCR; TCRdb's copy has only in-frame clones and leaves some out. The table records 16,000 or so clones, roughly 80% of them present only once. V is TRBV18 and J is TRBJ2-7, with 7 bases fitting TRBD1. Sequencing was performed on ileal tissue. This receptor was identified in an adult with Crohn's disease. DNA for the CDR3: TGTGCCAGCTCACCCGGACAGGTGGAATACGAGCAGTACTTC. Its translation: CASSPGQVEYEQYF. The full variable domain, in which reference TRBV18 and TRBJ2-7 provide the parts outside the CDR3, is NAGVMQNPRHLVRRRGQEARLRCSPMKGHSHVYWYRQLPEEGLKFMVYLQKENIIDESGMPKERFSAEFPKEGPSILRIQQVVRGDSAAYFCASSPGQVEYEQYFGPGTRLTVT.